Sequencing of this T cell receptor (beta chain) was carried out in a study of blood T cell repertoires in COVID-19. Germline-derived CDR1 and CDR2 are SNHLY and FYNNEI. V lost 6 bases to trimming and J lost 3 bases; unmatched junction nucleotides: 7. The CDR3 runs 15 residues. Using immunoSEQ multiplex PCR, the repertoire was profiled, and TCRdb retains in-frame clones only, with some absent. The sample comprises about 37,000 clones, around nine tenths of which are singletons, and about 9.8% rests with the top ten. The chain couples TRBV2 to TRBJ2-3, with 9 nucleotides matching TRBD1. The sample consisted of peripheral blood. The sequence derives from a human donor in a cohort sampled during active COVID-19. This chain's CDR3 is CASREQGAGTDTQYF. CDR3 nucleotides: TGTGCCAGCAGGGAACAGGGGGCTGGTACAGATACGCAGTATTTT.